Sequencing of this T cell receptor (beta chain) was carried out in a study of blood T cell repertoires in COVID-19. On the study more broadly: Samples came from the United States, Italy and Spain, spanning acute and convalescent COVID-19. T cells, B-cell-depleted T cells, or PBMCs provided the cDNA or gDNA that served as material.

Participants were placed into cohorts based on the clinical history they reported. Authors' data handling: From reference gene primer amplification, estimates of nucleated cell counts were derived. Profiling relied on immunoSEQ multiplex PCR, and the TCRdb table lists in-frame clones only, not all of them. V and J calls and clone size are as listed in that table; D and trimming were resolved from the DNA. The data contain about 230,000 clones, roughly 88% of them seen just once; the ten biggest clones take up 2.5%. This receptor was obtained from a woman aged 35 to 49 with acute COVID-19. The source material was PBMCs or T cells enriched from blood (not recorded which).

The CDR3 nucleotides read TGTGCTAGTGGTCGTCCCTTCGGGGAGCTGTTTTTT. Its translation: CASGRPFGELFF. J is TRBJ2-2 and V is TRBV12-5; D is unresolved. This CDR3 is built from 12 residues. CDR1 and CDR2 (germline): LGHNT, FRNRAP. V dropped 5 bases and J dropped 7 bases, with 8 bases sitting between them.